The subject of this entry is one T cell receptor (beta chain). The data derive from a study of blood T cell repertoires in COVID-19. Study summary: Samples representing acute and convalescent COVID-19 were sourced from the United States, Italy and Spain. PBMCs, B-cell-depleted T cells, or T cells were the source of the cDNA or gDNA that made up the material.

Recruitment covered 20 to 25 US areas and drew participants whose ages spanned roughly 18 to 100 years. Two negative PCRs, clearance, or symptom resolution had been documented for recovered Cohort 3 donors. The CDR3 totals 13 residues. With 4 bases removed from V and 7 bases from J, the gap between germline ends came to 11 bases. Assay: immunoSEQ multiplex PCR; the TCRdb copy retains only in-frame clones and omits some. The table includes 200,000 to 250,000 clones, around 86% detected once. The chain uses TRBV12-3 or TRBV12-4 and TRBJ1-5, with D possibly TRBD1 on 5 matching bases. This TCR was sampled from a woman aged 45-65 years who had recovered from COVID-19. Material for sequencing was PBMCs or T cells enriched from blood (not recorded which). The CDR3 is CASSSHRKQPQHF. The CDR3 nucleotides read TGTGCCAGCAGTTCCCACAGGAAACAGCCCCAGCATTTT.